One and the same sample provided the 17 T cell receptor beta chains below, sequenced in a study of beta chain features in type 1 diabetes. Isolated RNA was reverse transcribed in full, so expressed TCRB transcripts were sequenced. The assay was immunoSEQ multiplex PCR, and TCRdb's table has in-frame clones only and misses some. This table has a few hundred thousand clones, 12% to 15% appearing once. Sample: central memory CD4+ T cells from blood. Receptors were obtained from a man aged 30-40 years in good health.

This clone was picked up a small number of times. This rearrangement joins TRBV6-5 to TRBJ2-5; TRBD2 matches 10 bases. With V trimmed by 6 bases and J by 3 bases, 4 bases remained unmatched. CDR1 and CDR2 (germline): MNHEY, SVGAGI. The length of the CDR3 is 14 residues. Here the CDR3 reads CASSYTSGKETQYF. CDR3 nucleotides: TGTGCCAGCAGCTACACTAGCGGGAAAGAGACCCAGTACTTC.

V is TRBV4-1 and J is TRBJ2-3; D may match TRBD1 or TRBD2 (5 bases each). Trimming pared 3 bases from V and 4 bases from J, leaving 8 bases between. The CDR3 has 13 residues. Per germline, CDR1 MGHRA and CDR2 YSYEKL. The CDR3 protein is CASSHQGADTQYF. The CDR3 region has the DNA TGCGCCAGCAGCCATCAGGGAGCAGATACGCAGTATTTT.

This clone was picked up many times. The rearrangement joins TRBV15 to TRBJ1-5; possibly TRBD1 for D (5 bases). Trimming cost V 0 bases and J 6 bases, with 12 bases left between them. This CDR3 spans 15 amino acids. In germline, CDR1 is LNHNV, CDR2 YYDKDF (reference sequence). The CDR3 reads CATSRDPGGVQPQHF. The DNA for the CDR3 is TGTGCCACCAGCAGAGATCCGGGGGGGGTTCAGCCCCAGCATTTT.

This clone has a single count. The chain employs TRBV4-2 and TRBJ2-5; 12 bases are a match to TRBD2. The CDR3 spans 15 residues. V lost 4 bases to trimming and J lost 5 bases; unmatched junction nucleotides: 5. Per the germline V gene, CDR1 is LGHNA and CDR2 is YNFKEQ. The CDR3 bases are TGTGCCAGCAGCCCCCTAGCGGGAGGGGGGGAGACCCAGTACTTC. Translation: CASSPLAGGGETQYF.

This clone was seen a few times. The chain carries TRBV7-7 and TRBJ2-5, with TRBD2 as a possible D gene (5 bases). Germline V CDR1 and CDR2: SSHAT, FNYEAQ (reference sequence). V was shortened by 1 base and J by 1 base, with 7 bases between the two germline ends. The CDR3 covers 14 residues. The chain's CDR3 is CASSLGAGQETQYF. Here the CDR3 DNA reads TGTGCCAGCAGCTTAGGGGCGGGCCAAGAGACCCAGTACTTC.

The chain couples TRBV5-1 to TRBJ1-2, with D possibly matching TRBD1 (5 bases). The CDR3 covers 14 residues. Germline-derived CDR1 and CDR2 are SGHRS and YFSETQ. With 0 bases removed from V and 7 bases from J, the gap between germline ends came to 13 bases. This chain's CDR3 is CASSLEAGSRGYTF. The DNA of the CDR3 is TGCGCCAGCAGCTTGGAGGCAGGGAGTCGTGGCTACACCTTC.

The chain couples TRBV27 to TRBJ2-3; D remains unclear. Trimming removed 6 bases from V and 8 bases from J, with 12 bases in between. CDR3 size: 12 residues. Germline V CDR1 and CDR2: MNHEY, SMNVEV (reference sequence). The CDR3 DNA reads TGTGCCAGCAGACCTACGACGGGTACGCAGTATTTT. Its protein product is CASRPTTGTQYF.

The sample holds a few counts of this clone. The rearrangement joins TRBV4-3 to TRBJ2-7; no clear D. CDR3 length equals 14 residues. V was shortened by 1 base and J by 1 base, with 8 bases between the two germline ends. Germline V CDR1 and CDR2: LGHNA, YSLEER. CDR3 amino acids: CASSQGRSSYEQYV. CDR3 DNA: TGCGCCAGCAGCCAAGGTCGCAGTTCCTACGAGCAGTACGTC.

This clone was counted many times. The chain has TRBV2 and TRBJ2-5, with D hard to call. Germline CDR1 is SNHLY and CDR2 is FYNNEI. The CDR3 totals 11 residues. V was shortened by 5 bases and J by 9 bases, with 10 bases between the two germline ends. In DNA, the CDR3 is TGTGCCAGCAGTTACGGACCGGCCCAGTACTTC. Amino acids: CASSYGPAQYF.

This clone was picked up a small number of times. Its ends do not fully match the called genes, so a read error is possible. The chain joins TRBV5-4 to TRBJ1-2, with no clear D. CDR1 and CDR2 (germline): SGHNT, YYREEE (reference sequence). The CDR3 is 14 amino acids. The CDR3 reads CASSQEGSRYGYTF. DNA for the CDR3: TGCGCCAGCAGCCAAGAAGGCTCACGCTATGGCTACACCTTC.

The chain carries TRBV11-3 and TRBJ1-3, with D unclear. Germline V gene lookup returns CDR1 SGHNT and CDR2 YENEEA. The CDR3 sequence is 13 residues long. The ends were cut back, 4 bases at V and 0 bases at J, with 4 bases in the middle. The CDR3 coding sequence is TGTGCCAGCAGCTCAGACTCTGGAAACACCATATATTTT. This codes for CASSSDSGNTIYF.

As to this clone: The junction departs from germline at one end; a sequencing error may be responsible. J is TRBJ2-3 and V is TRBV5-6, with D maybe TRBD1 (6 bases). The CDR3 loop spans 11 amino acids. Germline CDR1 reads SGHDT; CDR2 reads YYEEEE. The CDR3 DNA follows: TGTGCCAGCAGCCTGTCTAGGACAGCCGATTTT. This encodes CASSLSRTADF. Full variable domain (remainder filled in from reference TRBV5-6 and TRBJ2-3): DAGVTQSPTHLIKTRGQQVTLRCSPKSGHDTVSWYQQALGQGPQFIFQYYEEEERQRGNFPDRFSGHQFPNYSSELNVNALLLGDSALYLCASSLSRTADFGPGTRLTVL.

V is TRBV6-4 and J is TRBJ2-7, with D perhaps TRBD2 (5 bases). The CDR3 length is 12 residues. Trimming took off 2 bases at V and 11 bases at J, with 13 bases between the two ends. CDR1 is MRHNA and CDR2 is SNTAGT in the germline V gene. The CDR3 loop is CASSDPCWREYV. The CDR3 DNA follows: TGTGCCAGCAGTGACCCTTGCTGGCGGGAGTACGTC.

J is TRBJ1-2 and V is TRBV6-1, with TRBD1 matching 11 bases. The V and J ends lost 5 bases and 6 bases, in that order; junction bases with no gene match: 8. The CDR3 is 15 residues long. The germline CDR1 and CDR2 sequences are MNHNS and SASEGT. For the CDR3, the DNA is TGTGCCAGCAGTACATCCGGGACAGGGGGGAATGGCTACACCTTC. It codes for CASSTSGTGGNGYTF.

This clone was seen more than once but under ten times. The chain employs TRBV7-2 and TRBJ1-2; the D is unclear. Trimming left V 3 bases short and J 4 bases short, with 9 bases between. The CDR3 has 13 amino acids. Germline lookup yields CDR1 SGHTA and CDR2 FQGNSA. This CDR3 is CASSFDNIYGYTF. CDR3 sequence (DNA): TGTGCCAGCAGCTTCGACAATATCTATGGCTACACCTTC.

Turning to this clone: Other nucleotide sequences from this sample produce the same CDR3. This chain joins TRBV7-2 and TRBJ2-2; D is undetermined. Looked up from germline, CDR1 is SGHTA and CDR2 is FQGNSA. V was shortened by 4 bases and J by 1 base, with 7 bases between the two germline ends. The CDR3 sequence is 14 residues long. CDR3 in DNA: TGTGCCAGCAGCTCCTCGGGGAACACCGGGGAGCTGTTTTTT. This encodes CASSSSGNTGELFF.

This clone was recorded only once. This sequence joins TRBV9 and TRBJ1-4, with a tentative D call TRBD1 (6 bases). The CDR3 is 14 amino acids. The germline CDR1 and CDR2 sequences are SGDLS and YYNGEE. V was pared by 0 bases and J by 8 bases, with 11 bases between. The DNA for the CDR3 is TGTGCCAGCAGCGTAGGACAGGTTGGCGAAAAACTGTTTTTT. This translates into CASSVGQVGEKLFF.